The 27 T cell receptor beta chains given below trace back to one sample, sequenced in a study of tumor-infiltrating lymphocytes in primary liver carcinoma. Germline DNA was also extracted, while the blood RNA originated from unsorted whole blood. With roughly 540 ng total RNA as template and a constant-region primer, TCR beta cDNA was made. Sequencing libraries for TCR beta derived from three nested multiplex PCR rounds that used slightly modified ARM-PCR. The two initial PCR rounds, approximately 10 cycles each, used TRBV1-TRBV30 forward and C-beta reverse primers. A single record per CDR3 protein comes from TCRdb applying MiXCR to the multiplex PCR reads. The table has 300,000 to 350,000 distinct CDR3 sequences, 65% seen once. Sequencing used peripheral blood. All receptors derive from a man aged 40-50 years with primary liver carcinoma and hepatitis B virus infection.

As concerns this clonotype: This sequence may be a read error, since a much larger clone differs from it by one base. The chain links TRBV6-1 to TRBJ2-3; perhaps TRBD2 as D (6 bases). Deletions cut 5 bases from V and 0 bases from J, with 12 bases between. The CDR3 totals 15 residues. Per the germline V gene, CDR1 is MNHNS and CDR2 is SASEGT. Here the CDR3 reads CASSRLGTSTDTQYF. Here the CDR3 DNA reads TGTGCCAGCAGTAGACTCGGGACTAGCACAGATACGCAGTATTTT.

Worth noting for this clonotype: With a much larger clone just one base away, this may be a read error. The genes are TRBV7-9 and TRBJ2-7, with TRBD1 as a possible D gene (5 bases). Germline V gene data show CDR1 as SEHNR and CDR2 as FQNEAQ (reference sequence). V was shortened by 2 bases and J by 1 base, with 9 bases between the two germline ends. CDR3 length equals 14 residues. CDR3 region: CASSLMSGSYEQYF. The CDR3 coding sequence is TGTGCCAGCAGCTTAATGTCAGGGTCCTACGAGCAGTACTTC.

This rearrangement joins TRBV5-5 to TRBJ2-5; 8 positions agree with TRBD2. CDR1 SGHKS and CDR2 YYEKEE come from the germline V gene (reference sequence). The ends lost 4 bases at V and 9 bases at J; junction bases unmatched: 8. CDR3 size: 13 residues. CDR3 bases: TGTGCCAGCAGCCCCCAAGCGGGGGAGGCCCAGTACTTC. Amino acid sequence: CASSPQAGEAQYF. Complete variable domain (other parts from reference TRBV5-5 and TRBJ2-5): DAGVTQSPTHLIKTRGQQVTLRCSPISGHKSVSWYQQVLGQGPQFIFQYYEKEERGRGNFPDRFSARQFPNYSSELNVNALLLGDSALYLCASSPQAGEAQYFGPGTRLLVL.

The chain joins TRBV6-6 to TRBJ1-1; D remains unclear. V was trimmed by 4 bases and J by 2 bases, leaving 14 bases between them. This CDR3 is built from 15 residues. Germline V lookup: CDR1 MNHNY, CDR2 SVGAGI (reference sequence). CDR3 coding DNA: TGTGCCAGCAGTTTCTATCCCCAGGCTAACACTGAAGCTTTCTTT. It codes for CASSFYPQANTEAFF.

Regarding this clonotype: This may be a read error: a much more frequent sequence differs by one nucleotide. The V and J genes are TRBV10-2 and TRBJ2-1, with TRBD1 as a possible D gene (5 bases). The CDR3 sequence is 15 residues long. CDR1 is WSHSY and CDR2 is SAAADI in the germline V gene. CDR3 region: CASSGSLPQDNERFF. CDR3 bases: TGCGCCAGCAGTGGAAGCTTACCGCAGGACAATGAGCGGTTCTTC.

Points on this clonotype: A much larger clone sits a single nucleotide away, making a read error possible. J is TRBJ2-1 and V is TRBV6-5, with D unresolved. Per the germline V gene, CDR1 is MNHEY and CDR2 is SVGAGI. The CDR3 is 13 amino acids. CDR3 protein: CASKNPPAYEQSF. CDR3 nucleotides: TGTGCCAGCAAGAACCCCCCCGCCTATGAGCAGTCCTTC.

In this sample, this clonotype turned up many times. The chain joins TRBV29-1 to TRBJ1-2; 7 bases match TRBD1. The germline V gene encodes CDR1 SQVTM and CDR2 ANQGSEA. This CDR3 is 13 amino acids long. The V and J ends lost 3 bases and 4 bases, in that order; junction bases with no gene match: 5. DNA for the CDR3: TGCAGCGTTGATACACAGGGGATCTATGGCTACACCTTC. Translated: CSVDTQGIYGYTF. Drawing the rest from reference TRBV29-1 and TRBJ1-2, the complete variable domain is SAVISQKPSRDICQRGTSLTIQCQVDSQVTMMFWYRQQPGQSLTLIATANQGSEATYESGFVIDKFPISRPNLTFSTLTVSNMSPEDSSIYLCSVDTQGIYGYTFGSGTRLTVV.

The CDR3 bases are TGTGCCAGCAGCTTGGCAAACAGGGACTACAATGAGCAGTTCTTC. This translates into CASSLANRDYNEQFF. The chain has TRBV5-4 and TRBJ2-1, with D possibly matching TRBD1 (6 bases). CDR3 length: 15 amino acids. V was clipped by 0 bases and J by 3 bases, with 10 bases between them. Per the germline V gene, CDR1 is SGHNT and CDR2 is YYREEE (reference sequence). The whole variable domain, filled in from reference TRBV5-4 and TRBJ2-1, reads ETGVTQSPTHLIKTRGQQVTLRCSSQSGHNTVSWYQQALGQGPQFIFQYYREEENGRGNFPPRFSGLQFPNYSSELNVNALELDDSALYLCASSLANRDYNEQFFGPGTRLTVL.

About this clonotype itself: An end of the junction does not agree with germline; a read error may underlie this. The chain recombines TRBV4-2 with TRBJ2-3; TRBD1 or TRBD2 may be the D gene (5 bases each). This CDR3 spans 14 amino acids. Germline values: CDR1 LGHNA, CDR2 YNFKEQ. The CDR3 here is CANRRSDSTDTQYF. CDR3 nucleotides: TGTGCCAACAGGCGTAGCGATAGCACGGATACGCAGTATTTT.

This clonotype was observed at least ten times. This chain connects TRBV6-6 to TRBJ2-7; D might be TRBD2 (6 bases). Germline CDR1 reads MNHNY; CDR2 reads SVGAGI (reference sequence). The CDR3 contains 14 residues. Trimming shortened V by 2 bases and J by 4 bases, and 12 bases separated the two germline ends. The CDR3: CASSYGTGEYEQYF. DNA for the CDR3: TGTGCCAGCAGTTACGGGACGGGAGAGTACGAGCAGTACTTC.

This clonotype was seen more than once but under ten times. CDR3 amino acids: CASSQKQGAYVNTEAFF. CDR3 bases: TGCGCCAGCAGCCAGAAACAGGGGGCTTATGTGAACACTGAAGCTTTCTTT. This chain links TRBV4-1 with TRBJ1-1, with 9 bases that match TRBD1. The germline gives CDR1 MGHRA, CDR2 YSYEKL. Losses at the gene ends were 3 bases for V and 0 bases for J; bases not matched to a gene: 8. The CDR3 extends over 17 amino acids.

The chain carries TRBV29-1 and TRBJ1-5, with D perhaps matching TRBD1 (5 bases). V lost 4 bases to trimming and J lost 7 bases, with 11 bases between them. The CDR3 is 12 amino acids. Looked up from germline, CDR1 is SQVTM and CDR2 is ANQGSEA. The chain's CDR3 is CSVAQGGQPQHF. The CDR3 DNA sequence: TGCAGCGTTGCTCAGGGAGGGCAGCCCCAGCATTTT.

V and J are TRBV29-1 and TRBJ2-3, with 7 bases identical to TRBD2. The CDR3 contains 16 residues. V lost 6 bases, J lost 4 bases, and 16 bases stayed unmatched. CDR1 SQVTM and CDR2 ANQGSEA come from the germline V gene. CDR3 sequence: CSVAFGGAGVSDTQYF. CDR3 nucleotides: TGCAGCGTGGCCTTCGGCGGGGCGGGAGTATCAGATACGCAGTATTTT.

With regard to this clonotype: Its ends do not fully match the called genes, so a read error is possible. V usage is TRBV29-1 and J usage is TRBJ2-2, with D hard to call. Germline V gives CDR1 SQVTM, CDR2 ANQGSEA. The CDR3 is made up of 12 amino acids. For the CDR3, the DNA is TGCAGCGTTGGACCCAACACCTGGGAGCTGTTTTTT. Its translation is CSVGPNTWELFF.

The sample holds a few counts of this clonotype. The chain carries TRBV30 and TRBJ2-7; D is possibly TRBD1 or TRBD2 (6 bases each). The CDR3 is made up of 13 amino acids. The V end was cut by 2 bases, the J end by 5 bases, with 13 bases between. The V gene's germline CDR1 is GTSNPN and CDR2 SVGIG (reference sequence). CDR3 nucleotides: TGTGCCTGGAGTAGGGGGGTGGGGAACGAGCAGTACTTC. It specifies CAWSRGVGNEQYF.

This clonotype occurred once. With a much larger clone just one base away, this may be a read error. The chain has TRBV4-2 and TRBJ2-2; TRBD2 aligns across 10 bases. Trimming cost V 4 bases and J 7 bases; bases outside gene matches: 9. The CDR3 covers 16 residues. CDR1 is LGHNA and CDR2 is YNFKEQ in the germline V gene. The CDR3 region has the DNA TGTGCCAGCAGCCCGTTCACTAGCGGGAAGGGCGGGGAGCTGTTTTTT. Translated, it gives CASSPFTSGKGGELFF.

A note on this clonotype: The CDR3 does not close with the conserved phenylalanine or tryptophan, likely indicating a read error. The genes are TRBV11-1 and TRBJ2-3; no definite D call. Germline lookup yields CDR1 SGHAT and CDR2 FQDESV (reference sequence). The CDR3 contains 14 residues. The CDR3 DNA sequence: TGTGCAAGCAGCCCGGCCCAAGGCACAGATACGCAGTATTCT. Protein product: CASSPAQGTDTQYS.

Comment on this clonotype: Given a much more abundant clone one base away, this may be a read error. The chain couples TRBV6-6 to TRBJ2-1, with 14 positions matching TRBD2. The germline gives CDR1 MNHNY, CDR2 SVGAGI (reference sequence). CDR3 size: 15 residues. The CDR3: CASSYGGLAGVEQLF. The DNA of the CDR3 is TGTGCCAGCAGTTACGGGGGACTAGCGGGAGTTGAGCAGCTCTTC.

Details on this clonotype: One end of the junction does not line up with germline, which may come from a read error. The CDR3 loop reads CASSLRGGSFEQYF. The CDR3 region has the DNA TGTGCCAGCAGCTTACGCGGAGGCTCCTTCGAGCAGTACTTC. This chain joins TRBV11-2 and TRBJ2-7, with D possibly being TRBD2 (5 bases). This CDR3 is 14 amino acids long. Germline V CDR1 and CDR2: SGHAT, FQNNGV.

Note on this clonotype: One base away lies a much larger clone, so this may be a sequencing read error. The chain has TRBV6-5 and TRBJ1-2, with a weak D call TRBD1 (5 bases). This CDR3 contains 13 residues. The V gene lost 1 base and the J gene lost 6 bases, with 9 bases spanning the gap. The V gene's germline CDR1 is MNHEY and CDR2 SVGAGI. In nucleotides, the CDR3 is TGTGCCAGCAGTTACTTCTGCAGGGATGGCTACACCTTC. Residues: CASSYFCRDGYTF.

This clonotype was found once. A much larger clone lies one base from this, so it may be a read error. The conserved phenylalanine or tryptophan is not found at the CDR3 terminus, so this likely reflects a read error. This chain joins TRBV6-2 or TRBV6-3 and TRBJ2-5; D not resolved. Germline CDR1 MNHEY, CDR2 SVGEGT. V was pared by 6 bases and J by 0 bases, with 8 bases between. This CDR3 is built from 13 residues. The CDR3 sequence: CASSPHDQETQYS. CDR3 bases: TGTGCCAGCAGCCCCCACGACCAAGAGACCCAGTACTCC.

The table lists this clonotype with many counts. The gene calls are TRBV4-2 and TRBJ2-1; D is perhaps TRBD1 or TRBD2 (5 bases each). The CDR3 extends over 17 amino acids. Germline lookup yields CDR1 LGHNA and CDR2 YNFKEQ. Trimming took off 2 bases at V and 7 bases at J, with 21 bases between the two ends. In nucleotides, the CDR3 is TGTGCCAGCAGCCAACCCCAGAGTTGGGGGATTGTTAATGAGCAGTTCTTC. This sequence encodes CASSQPQSWGIVNEQFF.

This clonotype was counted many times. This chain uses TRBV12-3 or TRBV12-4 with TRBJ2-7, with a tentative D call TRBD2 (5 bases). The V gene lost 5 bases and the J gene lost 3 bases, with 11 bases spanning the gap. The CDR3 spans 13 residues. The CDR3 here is CASSRRRGYEQYF. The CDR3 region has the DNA TGTGCCAGCAGTCGCAGACGGGGCTACGAGCAGTACTTC.

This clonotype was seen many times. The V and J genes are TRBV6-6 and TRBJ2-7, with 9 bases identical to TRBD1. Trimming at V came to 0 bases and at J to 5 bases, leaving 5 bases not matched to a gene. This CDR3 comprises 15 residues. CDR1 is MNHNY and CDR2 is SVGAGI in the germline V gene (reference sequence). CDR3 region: CASSYSGTGSHEQYF. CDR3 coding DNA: TGTGCCAGCAGTTACTCCGGGACAGGGTCCCACGAGCAGTACTTC.

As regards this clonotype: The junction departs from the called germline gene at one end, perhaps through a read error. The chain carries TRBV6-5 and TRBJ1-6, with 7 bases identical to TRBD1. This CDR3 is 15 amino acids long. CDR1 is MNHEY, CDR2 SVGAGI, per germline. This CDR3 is CASSYRGGGNSHLHF. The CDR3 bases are TGTGCCAGCAGTTACCGAGGGGGCGGGAATTCACACCTCCACTTT.

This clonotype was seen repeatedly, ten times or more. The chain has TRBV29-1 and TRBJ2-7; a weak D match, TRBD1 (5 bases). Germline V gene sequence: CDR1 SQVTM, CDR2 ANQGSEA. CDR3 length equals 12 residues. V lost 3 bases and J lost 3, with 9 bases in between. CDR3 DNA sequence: TGCAGCGTTGAGGGCAGGGACTACGAGCAGTACTTC. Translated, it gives CSVEGRDYEQYF.

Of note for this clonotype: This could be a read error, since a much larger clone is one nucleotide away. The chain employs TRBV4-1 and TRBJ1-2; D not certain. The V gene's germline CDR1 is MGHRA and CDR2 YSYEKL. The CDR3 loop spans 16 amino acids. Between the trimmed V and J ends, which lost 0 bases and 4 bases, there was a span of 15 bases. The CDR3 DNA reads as TGCGCCAGCAGCCAAGATACTGGGAATTGTGGCTATGGCTACACCTTC. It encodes CASSQDTGNCGYGYTF.